Sequencing of this T cell receptor beta chain was carried out in a study of blood T cells in healthy people across ages. Study details: About one barcoded beta molecule per two T cells was captured by template switching.

A remark on this clonotype: The antigen is not known. Mismatch with germline at one junction end may stem from a read error.

CDR3 length: 16 amino acids. The V gene's germline CDR1 is MDHEN and CDR2 SYDVKM. General study findings and limits: Researchers report that TCR beta diversity correlated strongly with naive T cell percentage. Diversity was higher, and naive CD4+ cells more numerous, in long-lived donors than in aged donors. While age rose, TCR beta diversity per million T cells dropped in a roughly linear way.

A sample-barcoded 5' primer and a J-beta primer mix were used in a second PCR of roughly 6 to 11 cycles. TCRdb re-called the 5' RACE reads with MiXCR, one entry per CDR3 protein. This sample carries 800,000 to 950,000 distinct CDR3 sequences, about 44% of them seen once, and the ten largest clones take under 15%. The specimen sequenced was blood. The receptor was isolated from a man aged 30 to 45 in good health. The gene calls are TRBV28 and TRBJ2-3; TRBD2 is a possible D gene (7 bases). Here the CDR3 DNA reads TGTGCCAGCAGTTTTGGTGGGCGGGGGCCCACAGATGCGCAGTATTTT. Translating it yields CASSFGGRGPTDAQYF.